These 8 T cell receptor beta chains share one sample of origin, sequenced in a study of cytomegalovirus exposure and HLA in healthy donors. The study ran its PCR with 60 Vbeta and 13 Jbeta primers. The table came from immunoSEQ multiplex PCR; TCRdb's copy has only in-frame clones and leaves some out. The data show roughly 100,000 clones, roughly 73% seen once. Sequenced: PBMCs. These receptors all stem from a woman in her forties in good health and CMV-seropositive.

This CDR3 reads CAISDPRPEFSGEGPANTGELFF. CDR3 nucleotides: TGTGCCATCAGTGACCCGCGCCCCGAGTTTAGCGGGGAGGGGCCCGCGAACACCGGGGAGCTGTTTTTT. The chain employs TRBV10-3 and TRBJ2-2, with 8 bases identical to TRBD2. V was pared by 3 bases and J by 0 bases, with 24 bases of the junction left unmatched. This CDR3 contains 23 residues. Looked up from germline, CDR1 is ENHRY and CDR2 is SYGVKD.

The rearrangement uses TRBV28 and TRBJ2-1; D call uncertain. Trimming left V 8 bases short and J 0 bases short, with 14 bases between. CDR1 is MDHEN and CDR2 is SYDVKM in the germline V gene. The CDR3 runs to 15 residues. CDR3 amino acids: CASLSAASSYNEQFF. As DNA, the CDR3 is TGTGCCAGCCTCTCCGCGGCTAGCTCCTACAATGAGCAGTTCTTC.

This clone has just a few counts. The chain recombines TRBV28 with TRBJ1-2; no clear D. The V end lost 4 bases, the J end lost 8 bases, and 8 bases lay between the germline ends. The CDR3 extends over 11 amino acids. Looked up from germline, CDR1 is MDHEN and CDR2 is SYDVKM. DNA for the CDR3: TGTGCCAGCAGTTCGCCCCGGGGCTACACCTTC. Translating it yields CASSSPRGYTF.

The rearrangement links TRBV27 to TRBJ2-5, with TRBD2 matching 8 bases. The CDR3 length is 15 residues. Unmatched junction bases numbered 2, after V lost 1 base and J lost 1 base. Per germline, CDR1 MNHEY and CDR2 SMNVEV (reference sequence). The CDR3 DNA is TGTGCCAGCAGTTTATTTAGCGGGACCCAAGAGACCCAGTACTTC. It translates to CASSLFSGTQETQYF.

The chain uses TRBV2 and TRBJ2-1, with 9 bases lining up with TRBD2. Germline CDR1 is SNHLY and CDR2 is FYNNEI. The CDR3 sequence is 16 residues long. V was pared by 6 bases and J by 4 bases, with 10 bases of the junction left unmatched. The CDR3 coding sequence is TGTGCCAGCAGCAAATTAGCGGGGGCCTCTTACAATGAGCAGTTCTTC. It specifies CASSKLAGASYNEQFF.

The rearrangement joins TRBV7-9 to TRBJ1-1, with D uncertain. Germline values: CDR1 SEHNR, CDR2 FQNEAQ (reference sequence). The CDR3 is made up of 12 amino acids. The ends were cut back, 5 bases at V and 5 bases at J, with 9 bases in the middle. CDR3 region: CASSRLETEAFF. The CDR3 nucleotides are TGTGCCAGCAGCCGCCTCGAGACTGAAGCTTTCTTT.

The chain couples TRBV27 to TRBJ1-4, with a tentative D call TRBD1 (5 bases). The V end was cut by 9 bases, the J end by 1 base, with 21 bases between. Germline V gives CDR1 MNHEY, CDR2 SMNVEV (reference sequence). This CDR3 is 17 amino acids long. The CDR3 region is CASSHGGTRRTNEKLFF. In DNA form, the CDR3 reads TGTGCCAGTAGCCACGGGGGGACCCGCAGAACTAATGAAAAACTGTTTTTT.

Here the CDR3 DNA reads TGTGCCAGTAGTATAGATGACACAGGGGTGGGCACAGATACGCAGTATTTT. This encodes CASSIDDTGVGTDTQYF. This rearrangement joins TRBV19 to TRBJ2-3; the match to TRBD1 covers 7 bases. The CDR3 totals 17 residues. V lost 0 bases, J lost 1 base, and 7 bases stayed unmatched. Germline CDR1 and CDR2: LNHDA and SQIVND (reference sequence).